This T cell receptor beta chain came from a study of shared clonotypes between healthy human individuals. Turning to the study itself: The plates for each donor numbered three CD4 naive, three CD4 memory, two CD8 naive and one CD8 memory.

General study findings and limits: When compared with the clonotypes that were shared by all four sorted-subset donors, the non-shared clonotypes turned out to have lower generation probabilities. Rarefaction gave evidence that sorted-subset sequencing remained incomplete despite large depth.

In regard to this clone: Its antigen remains unknown.

Sequenced by immunoSEQ multiplex PCR; TCRdb stores in-frame clones only, minus some. The data contain over 400,000 clones, approximately 95% of them singletons. The donors, healthy adults who were HIV-negative, had experienced no recent acute infections or vaccinations. The TCR comes from a woman in her twenties or thirties in good health. Input material: naive CD4+ T cells sorted from blood. Subset in this sample: CD45RA+ positively selected.

CDR3 DNA sequence: TGTGCCAGCAGTTTGACAGCTGGAAACACCATATATTTT. The encoded protein is CASSLTAGNTIYF. The rearrangement links TRBV6-5 to TRBJ1-3, with D perhaps matching TRBD1 (5 bases). Germline V lookup: CDR1 MNHEY, CDR2 SVGAGI. The germline V and J ends were trimmed by 4 bases and 2 bases, with 6 bases remaining between them. The CDR3 sequence is 13 residues long.